This T cell receptor (beta chain) was identified during a study of Ad26.COV2.S vaccination and SARS-CoV-2 variants. Treatment: around 19 received Ad26.COV2.S at low or high dose, single or two shots; five or six received placebo; per-sample allocation not given. At day 63 after the first vaccine or placebo injection, samples were drawn. The data were produced by immunoSEQ multiplex PCR, yet TCRdb's version contains in-frame clones alone and is incomplete. Here the sample spans more than 350,000 clones, more than 80% being singletons. V trimming: 9 bases; J trimming: 2 bases; junction bases outside the gene matches: 7. The CDR3 runs to 15 residues. Germline-derived CDR1 and CDR2 are LNHDA and SQIVND (reference sequence).

Specimen: peripheral blood, collected in a trial of Ad26.COV2.S vaccine versus placebo. The TCR originated in a person aged 18 to 59 who received the Ad26.COV2.S COVID-19 vaccine or a placebo. The chain employs TRBV19 and TRBJ2-3; TRBD1 matches at 11 bases. The chain's CDR3 is CASHLGQGVTDTQYF. The CDR3, as DNA: TGTGCCAGCCACTTGGGACAGGGGGTCACAGATACGCAGTATTTT. Full variable domain (remainder filled in from reference TRBV19 and TRBJ2-3): DGGITQSPKYLFRKEGQNVTLSCEQNLNHDAMYWYRQDPGQGLRLIYYSQIVNDFQKGDIAEGYSVSREKKESFPLTVTSAQKNPTAFYLCASHLGQGVTDTQYFGPGTRLTVL.